The rows below give T cell receptor beta chains drawn from one sample of a study of cytomegalovirus exposure and HLA in healthy donors. TCRdb's table, derived via immunoSEQ multiplex PCR, lists solely in-frame clones and lacks some. The repertoire has some 180,000 clones, approximately 80% of them found once; the top ten carry around 1.5%. Sequenced sample: PBMCs. The receptors derive from a man aged 18 to 35 in good health and CMV-seronegative. The CDR3 runs from the conserved cysteine through the conserved F or W. A D gene is named only where the DNA matches it firmly. Clone size is shown for a subset of rows, as once, few, many or a class of expanded clone.

CDR3: CASSSGQGYGYTF
DNA: TGTGCCAGCAGTTCGGGACAGGGGTACGGCTACACCTTC
size: once
V: TRBV6-5
J: TRBJ1-2
D: TRBD1

CDR3: CASSPLQGPGRAFF
DNA: TGTGCCAGCAGTCCCCTTCAGGGACCGGGGAGGGCGTTCTTC
size: NA
V: TRBV28
J: TRBJ2-1
D: TRBD2

CDR3: CASSSLGSPTDTQYF
DNA: TGTGCCAGCAGCTCCTTAGGGAGCCCCACAGATACGCAGTATTTT
size: NA
V: TRBV13
J: TRBJ2-3
D: NA

CDR3: CASSRDTCVQYF
DNA: TGTGCCAGCAGCAGGGATACGTGTGTGCAGTACTTC
size: NA
V: TRBV6-1
J: TRBJ2-7
D: NA

CDR3: CASRPAGTSGGASYEQYF
DNA: TGTGCCAGCAGGCCCGCCGGGACTAGCGGGGGGGCGTCCTACGAGCAGTACTTC
size: once
V: TRBV7-6
J: TRBJ2-7
D: TRBD2

CDR3: CASSEGLAHGPEWIEQYF
DNA: TGTGCCAGCAGCGAGGGACTAGCTCACGGTCCCGAGTGGATCGAGCAGTACTTC
size: NA
V: TRBV9
J: TRBJ2-7
D: TRBD2

CDR3: CASSLFNSNSPLHF
DNA: TGTGCCAGCAGTCTATTTAATTCTAATTCACCCCTCCACTTT
size: NA
V: TRBV28
J: TRBJ1-6
D: NA

CDR3: CASLPSSQYPSNEQFF
DNA: TGTGCCAGCCTCCCCTCCTCTCAGTACCCCTCCAATGAGCAGTTCTTC
size: NA
V: TRBV6-4
J: TRBJ2-1
D: NA

CDR3: CSAPTGSGNQPQHF
DNA: TGCAGCGCCCCGACAGGATCTGGCAATCAGCCCCAGCATTTT
size: NA
V: TRBV29-1
J: TRBJ1-5
D: NA

CDR3: CASSRDSPNYGYTF
DNA: TGTGCCAGCAGTAGGGACAGCCCTAACTATGGCTACACCTTC
size: NA
V: TRBV27
J: TRBJ1-2
D: TRBD1

CDR3: CANVLRPQHF
DNA: TGTGCCAACGTACTGAGGCCCCAGCATTTT
size: NA
V: TRBV21-1
J: TRBJ1-5
D: NA

CDR3: CASSLTGNQETQYF
DNA: TGTGCCAGCAGTTTAACAGGGAATCAAGAGACCCAGTACTTC
size: NA
V: TRBV27
J: TRBJ2-5
D: NA

CDR3: CASSVKGVDLDEQYF
DNA: TGTGCCAGCAGCGTAAAAGGGGTCGACTTGGACGAGCAGTACTTC
size: NA
V: TRBV9
J: TRBJ2-7
D: NA

CDR3: CAGGTDNQPQHF
DNA: TGTGCCGGAGGGACAGACAATCAGCCCCAGCATTTT
size: NA
V: TRBV6-6
J: TRBJ1-5
D: TRBD1

CDR3: CASSPPGRGYGYTF
DNA: TGTGCCAGCTCACCACCGGGCAGGGGCTATGGCTACACCTTC
size: NA
V: TRBV18
J: TRBJ1-2
D: NA

CDR3: CASSDRGRGYEQYF
DNA: TGTGCCAGCAGTGACAGGGGAAGGGGCTACGAGCAGTACTTC
size: NA
V: TRBV6-1
J: TRBJ2-7
D: NA

CDR3: CAWSVPRGFRNEQYF
DNA: TGTGCCTGGAGTGTCCCCCGGGGGTTCCGCAACGAGCAGTACTTC
size: NA
V: TRBV30
J: TRBJ2-7
D: NA

CDR3: CASSRGLAGSYEQYF
DNA: TGTGCCAGCAGCCGAGGACTAGCGGGGTCCTACGAGCAGTACTTC
size: NA
V: TRBV14
J: TRBJ2-7
D: TRBD2

CDR3: CASSWTGREAFF
DNA: TGCGCCAGCAGCTGGACAGGGCGTGAAGCTTTCTTT
size: few
V: TRBV5-1
J: TRBJ1-1
D: TRBD1

CDR3: CASSLTGVNEKLFF
DNA: TGTGCCAGCAGTCTCACAGGGGTTAATGAAAAACTGTTTTTT
size: NA
V: TRBV6-5
J: TRBJ1-4
D: TRBD1

CDR3: CASSSPSGLGEKLFF
DNA: TGTGCCAGCAGTTCACCCTCGGGTTTGGGTGAAAAACTGTTTTTT
size: NA
V: TRBV28
J: TRBJ1-4
D: NA

CDR3: CASSELDREKLFF
DNA: TGTGCCAGCAGTGAGCTGGACAGGGAAAAACTGTTTTTT
size: NA
V: TRBV6-1
J: TRBJ1-4
D: TRBD1

CDR3: CASSPPSGQGSEAFF
DNA: TGTGCCAGCTCACCACCGTCGGGACAGGGCTCTGAAGCTTTCTTT
size: NA
V: TRBV18
J: TRBJ1-1
D: TRBD1

CDR3: CASAYRVGAGELFF
DNA: TGTGCCAGCGCCTACAGGGTGGGAGCCGGGGAGCTGTTTTTT
size: NA
V: TRBV5-5
J: TRBJ2-2
D: NA

CDR3: CASTRQGLTNTGELFF
DNA: TGTGCCAGCACCCGACAGGGACTTACGAACACCGGGGAGCTGTTTTTT
size: NA
V: TRBV7-9
J: TRBJ2-2
D: NA

CDR3: CASSVDPPGGMNTEAFF
DNA: TGTGCCAGCAGCGTAGACCCACCTGGGGGCATGAACACTGAAGCTTTCTTT
size: NA
V: TRBV9
J: TRBJ1-1
D: NA

CDR3: CAWSRTGRGGNTIYF
DNA: TGTGCCTGGAGCCGGACCGGGAGAGGTGGAAACACCATATATTTT
size: NA
V: TRBV30
J: TRBJ1-3
D: NA

CDR3: CASSGGQGGGNTIYF
DNA: TGCGCCAGCAGCGGCGGACAGGGAGGCGGAAACACCATATATTTT
size: NA
V: TRBV5-1
J: TRBJ1-3
D: TRBD1

CDR3: CASSLGSGGRDEAFF
DNA: TGTGCCAGCAGCTTAGGTTCGGGGGGACGGGATGAAGCTTTCTTT
size: NA
V: TRBV7-9
J: TRBJ1-1
D: NA

CDR3: CASSEDRRRNEQFF
DNA: TGCGCCAGCAGTGAGGATAGACGGAGGAATGAGCAGTTCTTC
size: NA
V: TRBV10-1
J: TRBJ2-1
D: NA

CDR3: CASRGLAGSDTQYF
DNA: TGTGCCAGCAGGGGACTAGCGGGGTCAGATACGCAGTATTTT
size: NA
V: TRBV2
J: TRBJ2-3
D: TRBD2

CDR3: CASSLIRAGELFF
DNA: TGTGCCAGCAGCTTGATCCGGGCCGGGGAGCTGTTTTTT
size: NA
V: TRBV5-6
J: TRBJ2-2
D: NA

CDR3: CASSIGTVYSNQPQHF
DNA: TGTGCCAGTAGTATCGGGACAGTCTATAGCAATCAGCCCCAGCATTTT
size: NA
V: TRBV19
J: TRBJ1-5
D: TRBD1

CDR3: CASSQDQTARNSPLHF
DNA: TGTGCCAGCAGCCAAGACCAGACAGCCCGAAATTCACCCCTCCACTTT
size: NA
V: TRBV4-2
J: TRBJ1-6
D: NA

CDR3: CAITPGDRVNTEAFF
DNA: TGTGCCATCACCCCTGGGGACAGGGTTAACACTGAAGCTTTCTTT
size: NA
V: TRBV10-3
J: TRBJ1-1
D: TRBD1

CDR3: CASSGAGGGNQPQHF
DNA: TGTGCCAGCAGTGGGGCGGGGGGGGGCAATCAGCCCCAGCATTTT
size: NA
V: TRBV2
J: TRBJ1-5
D: NA

CDR3: CASSPAGIGTGELFF
DNA: TGTGCCAGCAGTCCAGCGGGGATAGGGACCGGGGAGCTGTTTTTT
size: NA
V: TRBV27
J: TRBJ2-2
D: TRBD2

CDR3: CASRPGLRANQETQYF
DNA: TGTGCCAGCAGGCCGGGTCTGAGGGCGAACCAAGAGACCCAGTACTTC
size: NA
V: TRBV7-3
J: TRBJ2-5
D: NA

CDR3: CASSKTSGRAHGTQYF
DNA: TGTGCCAGCAGCAAGACTAGCGGGAGGGCCCATGGAACGCAGTATTTT
size: NA
V: TRBV7-2
J: TRBJ2-3
D: TRBD2

CDR3: CASSRQGGYNEQFF
DNA: TGTGCCAGCAGCCGACAGGGTGGTTACAATGAGCAGTTCTTC
size: NA
V: TRBV7-9
J: TRBJ2-1
D: TRBD1

CDR3: CASSWRGVNTEAFF
DNA: TGCGCCAGCAGCTGGCGGGGAGTGAACACTGAAGCTTTCTTT
size: once
V: TRBV23-1
J: TRBJ1-1
D: NA

CDR3: CASSQGRPYNEQFF
DNA: TGCGCCAGCAGCCAAGGGCGGCCCTACAATGAGCAGTTCTTC
size: NA
V: TRBV4-1
J: TRBJ2-1
D: NA

CDR3: CASGLAGTGGLNTGELFF
DNA: TGTGCTAGTGGTTTGGCAGGGACAGGGGGCTTGAACACCGGGGAGCTGTTTTTT
size: NA
V: TRBV12-5
J: TRBJ2-2
D: TRBD1

CDR3: CASSEYGGTGNGNTIYF
DNA: TGTGCCAGCAGTGAATATGGCGGGACAGGGAATGGAAACACCATATATTTT
size: NA
V: TRBV25-1
J: TRBJ1-3
D: TRBD1

CDR3: CASSLGQGAEKLFF
DNA: TGCGCCAGCAGCTTGGGGCAGGGGGCAGAAAAACTGTTTTTT
size: few
V: TRBV5-1
J: TRBJ1-4
D: TRBD1

CDR3: CASSERGYEQYF
DNA: TGTGCCAGCAGTGAACGGGGCTACGAGCAGTACTTC
size: NA
V: TRBV2
J: TRBJ2-7
D: NA